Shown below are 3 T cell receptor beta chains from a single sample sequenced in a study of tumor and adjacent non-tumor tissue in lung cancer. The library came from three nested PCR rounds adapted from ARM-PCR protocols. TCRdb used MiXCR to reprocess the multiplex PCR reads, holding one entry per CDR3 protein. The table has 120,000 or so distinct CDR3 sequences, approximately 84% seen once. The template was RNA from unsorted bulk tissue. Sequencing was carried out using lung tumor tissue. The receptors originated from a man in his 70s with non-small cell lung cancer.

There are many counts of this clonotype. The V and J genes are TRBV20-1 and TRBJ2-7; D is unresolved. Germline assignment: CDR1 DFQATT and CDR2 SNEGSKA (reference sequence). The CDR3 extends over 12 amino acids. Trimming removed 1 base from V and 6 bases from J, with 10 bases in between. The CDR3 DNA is TGCAGTGCTAGAGGACGGGCAGGCGAGCAGTACTTC. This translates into CSARGRAGEQYF.

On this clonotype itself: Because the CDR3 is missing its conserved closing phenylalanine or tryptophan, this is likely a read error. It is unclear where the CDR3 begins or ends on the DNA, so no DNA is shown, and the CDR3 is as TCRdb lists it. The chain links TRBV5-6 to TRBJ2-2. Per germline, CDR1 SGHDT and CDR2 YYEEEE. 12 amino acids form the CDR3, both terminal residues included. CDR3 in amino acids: CASSFVSGELSY.

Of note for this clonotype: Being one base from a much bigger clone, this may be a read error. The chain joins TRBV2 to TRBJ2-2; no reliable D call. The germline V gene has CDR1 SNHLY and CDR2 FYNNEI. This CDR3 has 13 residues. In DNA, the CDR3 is TGTGTCAGCAGTGACAAGAACACCGGGGAGCTGTTTTTT. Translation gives CVSSDKNTGELFF.